This T cell receptor beta chain was recorded in a study of vaccination effects on CD4 cells after COVID-19. Remarks on this clone: The antigen is unknown.

Study results and limitations: In the late period after vaccination, infection- and vaccine-induced clones contracted markedly. Relatively few convalescent patients took part in the study, which had no early post-infection timepoints.

V was clipped by 4 bases and J by 4 bases, with 17 bases between them. The CDR3 spans 16 residues. CDR1 and CDR2 (germline): SGHNT, YYREEE (reference sequence). Expansion of antigen-specific CD4+ T cells with viral peptide pools was carried out by the ViraFEST assay before sequencing. Isolation of CD4+ T cells took place after 10 days of culture. Vaccine recipients, nucleocapsid antibody negative, had no prior SARS-CoV-2 infection. Wells each received over 1.5 million PBMC, cultured with around 10 IU/ml IL-2 and 8.5 to 10 ug/ml peptides. Profiling relied on immunoSEQ multiplex PCR, and the TCRdb table lists in-frame clones only, not all of them. The table shows tens of thousands of clones, with 65% to 75% occurring only once.

This TCR was recovered from a human donor who received a COVID-19 vaccine. The rearrangement uses TRBV5-4 and TRBJ2-2, with a tentative D call TRBD2 (5 bases). Sequencing was performed on CD4+ T cells from PBMCs cultured with HCoV-NL63 spike peptides, taken before COVID-19 vaccination. The CDR3: CASSPFRAEGTGELFF. CDR3 nucleotides: TGTGCCAGCAGCCCATTTCGGGCTGAGGGCACCGGGGAGCTGTTTTTT.